The present entry profiles one T cell receptor (beta chain) with its context. CDR1 and CDR2 from the germline V gene are LNHDA and SQIVND (reference sequence). The CDR3 length is 15 residues. Losses at the gene ends were 4 bases for V and 3 bases for J; bases not matched to a gene: 6. Some clones are missing from TCRdb's copy, which holds only in-frame ones; the method was immunoSEQ multiplex PCR. The top ten clones hold more than 25% of a sample with about 7,000 clones, under 85% of them seen once. These data are taken from a study of cytotoxic CD8 clonotypes in ibrutinib-treated CLL. The genes are TRBV19 and TRBJ1-2, with 9 bases that match TRBD1. Sequencing used PBMCs, obtained before ibrutinib treatment. The clonotype was recovered from a human donor with chronic lymphocytic leukemia. CDR3 nucleotides: TGTGCCAGTAGTAGGGACAGGGATTCTCACTATGGCTACACCTTC. The encoded protein is CASSRDRDSHYGYTF.